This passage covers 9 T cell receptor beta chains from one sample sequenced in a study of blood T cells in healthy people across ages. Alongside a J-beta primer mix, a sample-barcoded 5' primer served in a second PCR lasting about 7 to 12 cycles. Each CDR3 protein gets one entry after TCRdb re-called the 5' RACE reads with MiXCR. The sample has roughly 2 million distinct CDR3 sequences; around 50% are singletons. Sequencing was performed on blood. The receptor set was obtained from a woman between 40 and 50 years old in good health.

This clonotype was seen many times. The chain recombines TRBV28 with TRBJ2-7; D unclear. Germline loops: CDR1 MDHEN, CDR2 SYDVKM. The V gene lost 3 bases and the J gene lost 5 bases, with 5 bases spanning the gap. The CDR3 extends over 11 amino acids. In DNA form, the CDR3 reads TGTGCCAGCAGTTTTATCAACGAGCAGTACTTC. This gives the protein CASSFINEQYF.

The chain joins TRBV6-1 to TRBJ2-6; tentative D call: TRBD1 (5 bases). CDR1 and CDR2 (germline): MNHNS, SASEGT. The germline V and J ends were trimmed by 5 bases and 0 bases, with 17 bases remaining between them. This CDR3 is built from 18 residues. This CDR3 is CASSQRTRACSGANVLTF. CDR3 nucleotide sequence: TGTGCCAGCAGTCAGAGGACACGAGCATGCTCTGGGGCCAACGTCCTGACTTTC.

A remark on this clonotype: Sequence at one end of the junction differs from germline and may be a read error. CDR3: CASSFWNSGRLRADAQYF. The CDR3 nucleotides are TGTGCCAGCAGTTTTTGGAATAGCGGGAGGTTGAGAGCAGATGCGCAGTATTTT. The chain couples TRBV12-3 or TRBV12-4 to TRBJ2-3; 10 positions match TRBD2. The length of the CDR3 is 18 residues.

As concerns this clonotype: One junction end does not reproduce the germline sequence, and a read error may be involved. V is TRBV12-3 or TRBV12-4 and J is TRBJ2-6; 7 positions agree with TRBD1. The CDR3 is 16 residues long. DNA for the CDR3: TGTGCCAGCAGTTTTGGCAAGGGGGCTGGGGTCAACGTCCTGACTTTC. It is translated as CASSFGKGAGVNVLTF.

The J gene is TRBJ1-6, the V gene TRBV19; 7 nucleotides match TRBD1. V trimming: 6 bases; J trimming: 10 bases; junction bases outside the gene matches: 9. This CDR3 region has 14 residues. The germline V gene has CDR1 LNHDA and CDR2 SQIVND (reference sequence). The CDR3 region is CASSRDRASSPLHF. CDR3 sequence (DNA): TGTGCCAGTAGCCGGGACAGAGCCTCCTCACCCCTCCACTTT.

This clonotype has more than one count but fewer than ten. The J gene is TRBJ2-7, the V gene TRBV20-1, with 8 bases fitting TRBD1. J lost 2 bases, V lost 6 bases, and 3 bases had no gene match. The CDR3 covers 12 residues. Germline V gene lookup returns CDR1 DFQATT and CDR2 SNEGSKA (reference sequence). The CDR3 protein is CSAWTGPYEQYF. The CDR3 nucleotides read TGCAGTGCCTGGACAGGGCCCTACGAGCAGTACTTC.

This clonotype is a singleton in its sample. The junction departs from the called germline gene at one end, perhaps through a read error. The chain's CDR3 is CASSDSGRNYEQYF. The CDR3, as DNA: TGTGCCAGCAGTGACTCGGGCAGGAACTACGAGCAGTACTTC. The V call is TRBV6-2 or TRBV6-3, the J call TRBJ2-4; D not certain. The better agreement between TRBJ2-7 and the DNA end casts doubt on the J call. The CDR3 is 14 amino acids. Germline CDR1 and CDR2: MNHEY and SVGEGT.

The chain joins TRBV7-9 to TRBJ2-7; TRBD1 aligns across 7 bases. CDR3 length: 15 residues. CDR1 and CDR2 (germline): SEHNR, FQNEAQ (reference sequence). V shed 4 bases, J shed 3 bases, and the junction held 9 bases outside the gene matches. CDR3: CASSSPDRVGYEQYF. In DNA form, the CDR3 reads TGTGCCAGCAGCTCCCCCGACAGGGTAGGCTACGAGCAGTACTTC.

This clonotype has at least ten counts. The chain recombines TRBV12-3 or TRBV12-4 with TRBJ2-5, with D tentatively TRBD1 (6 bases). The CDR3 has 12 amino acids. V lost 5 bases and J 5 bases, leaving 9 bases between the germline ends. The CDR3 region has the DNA TGTGCCAGCAGTACAGGGTTGGAGACCCAGTACTTC. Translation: CASSTGLETQYF.